A selection of T cell receptor beta chains follows, all from one sample in a study of cytomegalovirus exposure and HLA in healthy donors. Clones were sequenced by immunoSEQ multiplex PCR, and TCRdb holds only the in-frame ones, with some missing. The profile shows roughly 150,000 clones, about 72% of them singletons. The sample taken for sequencing was PBMCs. The receptors here all came from a man aged 35 to 55 in good health and CMV-seronegative. Both conserved end residues are part of each CDR3. Fields, in order: V gene, J gene, CDR3 protein.

TRBV10-1,TRBJ2-1,CASRLAKGSYNEQFF
TRBV27,TRBJ2-7,CASSLGQGAYEQYF
TRBV19,TRBJ2-7,CASSIGGGRVASYEQYF
TRBV2,TRBJ1-3,CASSSTSSGNTIYF
TRBV2,TRBJ2-5,CASSASLGAQYF
TRBV6-5,TRBJ2-1,CASSYSAYSYNEQFF
TRBV29-1,TRBJ1-2,CSVVDRPYYGYTF
TRBV7-9,TRBJ2-7,CASSTPEGGSYEQYF
TRBV9,TRBJ2-1,CASSPGQVHEQFF
TRBV19,TRBJ2-5,CASSIRGGPETQYF
TRBV10-3,TRBJ1-2,CAILRDRGPRYGYTF
TRBV7-3,TRBJ1-2,CASSSGVGYTF
TRBV5-6,TRBJ1-5,CASSLLRDVGQPQHF
TRBV30,TRBJ2-7,CAWSQTGMLYEQYF
TRBV7-9,TRBJ2-5,CASSPGLAGGPKTQYF
TRBV4-3,TRBJ1-4,CASSPIMGGKLFF
TRBV20-1,TRBJ1-2,CSAQDNYGYTF
TRBV7-8,TRBJ2-1,CASSLRRDRAGEQFF
TRBV30,TRBJ1-4,CAWSAGEKLFF
TRBV7-2,TRBJ1-1,CASSSDGSNTEAFF
TRBV5-1,TRBJ2-3,CASSLVPRRERNTDTQYF
TRBV5-1,TRBJ2-3,CASSLGNRRGTDTQYF
TRBV4-1,TRBJ2-7,CASSQRPGLASYEQYF
TRBV10-1,TRBJ1-6,CASTRQGAENSPLHF
TRBV11-2,TRBJ1-2,CASSSRTGVYGYTF
TRBV15,TRBJ1-6,CATSLTGRRNSPLHF
TRBV28,TRBJ1-5,CASKTGNQPQHF
TRBV6-4,TRBJ1-2,CASPDRANYGYTF
TRBV6-5,TRBJ1-1,CASSYQGGNTEAFF
TRBV10-3,TRBJ2-2,CAIRDLTGSPGELFF
TRBV10-3,TRBJ2-3,CAISESFRAGVIDTQYF
TRBV9,TRBJ2-7,CASSVGTGGDEQYF
TRBV4-1,TRBJ2-5,CASSQGLAVIIGETQYF